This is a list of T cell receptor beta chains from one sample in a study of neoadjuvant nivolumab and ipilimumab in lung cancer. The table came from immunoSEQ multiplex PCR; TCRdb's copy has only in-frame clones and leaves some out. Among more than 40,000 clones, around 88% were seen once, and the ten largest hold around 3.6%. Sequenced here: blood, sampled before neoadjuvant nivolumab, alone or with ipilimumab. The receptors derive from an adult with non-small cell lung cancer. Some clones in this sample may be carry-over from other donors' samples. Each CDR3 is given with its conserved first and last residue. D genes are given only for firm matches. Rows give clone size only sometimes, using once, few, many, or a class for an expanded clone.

DNA: TGTGCCAGCGCCGTGGGCAGTAGCAATCAGCCCCAGCATTTT
CDR3: CASAVGSSNQPQHF
J: TRBJ1-5
size: once
V: TRBV7-2
D: -

DNA: TGTGCCTGGAGCCCCAATGGGATGGGTACCGGGGAGCTGTTTTTT
CDR3: CAWSPNGMGTGELFF
J: TRBJ2-2
size: -
V: TRBV30
D: -

DNA: TGCGGGGGGGTAGACACCGGGGAGCTGTTTTTT
CDR3: CGGVDTGELFF
J: TRBJ2-2
size: -
V: TRBV20-1
D: TRBD2

DNA: TGTGCCAGCAGCTCCTACGGGGGTCAGCCCCAGCATTTT
CDR3: CASSSYGGQPQHF
J: TRBJ1-5
size: once
V: TRBV7-9
D: -

DNA: TGTGCAAGTCGCTGTTCGCTGGTCGCGGGAGATATCAATGAGCAGTTCTTC
CDR3: CASRCSLVAGDINEQFF
J: TRBJ2-1
size: -
V: TRBV12-2
D: -

DNA: TGCGCCAGCAGCTCCGGGACAGGTCCCTACGAGCAGTACTTC
CDR3: CASSSGTGPYEQYF
J: TRBJ2-7
size: -
V: TRBV5-1
D: TRBD1

DNA: TGTGCCAGCAGTCCCGGGACTGTGTGGGAGACCCAGTACTTC
CDR3: CASSPGTVWETQYF
J: TRBJ2-5
size: -
V: TRBV6-5
D: -

DNA: TGTGCCAGCAGAAGGGACCCTCCAGATACGCAGTATTTT
CDR3: CASRRDPPDTQYF
J: TRBJ2-3
size: few
V: TRBV6-5
D: -

DNA: TGTGCCACCCACGAAGCGGGAGGGACAGATACGCAGTATTTT
CDR3: CATHEAGGTDTQYF
J: TRBJ2-3
size: -
V: TRBV25-1
D: TRBD2

DNA: TGTGCCAGCTCTCGTGAGGGTGACAATGAGCAGTTCTTC
CDR3: CASSREGDNEQFF
J: TRBJ2-1
size: -
V: TRBV18
D: -

DNA: TGTGCCTGGAGTCCTCTAGGGACACGGTCGAGGACTAGCTCTGGAAACACCATATATTTT
CDR3: CAWSPLGTRSRTSSGNTIYF
J: TRBJ1-3
size: -
V: TRBV30
D: -

DNA: TGTGCCAGCAGTTTGGGCAGGGGTTACCAGCCCCAGCATTTT
CDR3: CASSLGRGYQPQHF
J: TRBJ1-5
size: -
V: TRBV28
D: -

DNA: TGTGCCAGCAGTGAGGCTGGGGGCTACACCTTC
CDR3: CASSEAGGYTF
J: TRBJ1-2
size: few
V: TRBV25-1
D: -

DNA: TGTGCCAGTAACTCCGGGGGGCGGAGGGGCAATCAGCCCCAGCATTTT
CDR3: CASNSGGRRGNQPQHF
J: TRBJ1-5
size: -
V: TRBV19
D: -

DNA: TGCGCCAGCAGCTTGGACGGGGGGATGATGAACACTGAAGCTTTCTTT
CDR3: CASSLDGGMMNTEAFF
J: TRBJ1-1
size: once
V: TRBV5-1
D: -

DNA: TGTGCCAGCTGGGGCGCCACCGGGGAGCTGTTTTTT
CDR3: CASWGATGELFF
J: TRBJ2-2
size: -
V: TRBV7-8
D: -

DNA: TGTGCCAGCAGCACCGGGACGCTCAGGGCTGAGCAGTTCTTC
CDR3: CASSTGTLRAEQFF
J: TRBJ2-1
size: once
V: TRBV11-3
D: -

DNA: TGTGCCAGCAGCCGAGACTCGACCTACGAGCAGTACTTC
CDR3: CASSRDSTYEQYF
J: TRBJ2-7
size: few
V: TRBV6-5
D: -

DNA: TGTGCCAGCAGTGGTACAGGGGGCAGCTCCTACGAGCAGTACTTC
CDR3: CASSGTGGSSYEQYF
J: TRBJ2-7
size: -
V: TRBV2
D: TRBD1

DNA: TGTGCCAGCAGCTTAGAGGGGGCTAGCGCCTACGAGCAGTACTTC
CDR3: CASSLEGASAYEQYF
J: TRBJ2-7
size: -
V: TRBV11-2
D: -

DNA: TGCGCCAGCAGCCCGGGGACTAGGGGGGCCACAGATACGCAGTATTTT
CDR3: CASSPGTRGATDTQYF
J: TRBJ2-3
size: -
V: TRBV5-1
D: TRBD2

DNA: TGTGCCAGCTCCCGGCCCAGGGGGCTAGGTACTGAAGCTTTCTTT
CDR3: CASSRPRGLGTEAFF
J: TRBJ1-1
size: once
V: TRBV6-6
D: TRBD1

DNA: TGTGCCAGCAGCCCAAAGATGCGGCTGAACAATGAGCAGTTCTTC
CDR3: CASSPKMRLNNEQFF
J: TRBJ2-1
size: -
V: TRBV7-9
D: -

DNA: TGTGCCAGCAGCGATAGCGGGAGCTCCTACAATGAGCAGTTCTTC
CDR3: CASSDSGSSYNEQFF
J: TRBJ2-1
size: -
V: TRBV9
D: TRBD2

DNA: TGTGCCAGCAGTGCGGGGACTAGCAGGAGAGAGACCCAGTACTTC
CDR3: CASSAGTSRRETQYF
J: TRBJ2-5
size: -
V: TRBV2
D: TRBD2

DNA: TGCGCCAGCAGGGGGAACGGCTCATATGGCTACACCTTC
CDR3: CASRGNGSYGYTF
J: TRBJ1-2
size: -
V: TRBV5-1
D: -

DNA: TGTGCCTGGAGTGGCAGGGGTTATCAGCCCCAGCATTTT
CDR3: CAWSGRGYQPQHF
J: TRBJ1-5
size: -
V: TRBV30
D: -